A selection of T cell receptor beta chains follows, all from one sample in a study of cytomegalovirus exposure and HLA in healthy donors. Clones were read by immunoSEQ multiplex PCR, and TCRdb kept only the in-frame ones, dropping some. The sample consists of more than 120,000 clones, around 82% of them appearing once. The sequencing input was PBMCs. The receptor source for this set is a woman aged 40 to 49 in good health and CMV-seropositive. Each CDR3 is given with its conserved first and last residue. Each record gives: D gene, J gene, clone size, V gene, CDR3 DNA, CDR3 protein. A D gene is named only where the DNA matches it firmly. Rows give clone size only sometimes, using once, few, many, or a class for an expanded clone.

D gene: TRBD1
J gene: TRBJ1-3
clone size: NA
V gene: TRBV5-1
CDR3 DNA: TGCGCCAGCAGTCCCGAGGGGGCCCTGCACACCATATATTTT
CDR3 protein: CASSPEGALHTIYF

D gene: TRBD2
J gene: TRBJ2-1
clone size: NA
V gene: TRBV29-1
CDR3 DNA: TGCAGCGTTGAAGACTCTAGCGGGAGCTCCTACAATGAGCAGTTCTTC
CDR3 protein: CSVEDSSGSSYNEQFF

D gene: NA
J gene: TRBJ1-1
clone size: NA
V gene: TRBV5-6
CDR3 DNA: TGTGCCAGCAGCTTGAGGGAGGGATTTTGGACTGAAGCTTTCTTT
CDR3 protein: CASSLREGFWTEAFF

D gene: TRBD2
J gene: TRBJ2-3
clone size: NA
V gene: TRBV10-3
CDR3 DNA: TGTGCCATCAGCCCCGGACTAGCTGGTCGGGATACGCAGTATTTT
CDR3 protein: CAISPGLAGRDTQYF

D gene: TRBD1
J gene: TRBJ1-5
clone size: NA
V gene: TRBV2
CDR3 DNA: TGTGCCAGCAGTAGACAGGGGCAAGAAAATCAGCCCCAGCATTTT
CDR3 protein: CASSRQGQENQPQHF

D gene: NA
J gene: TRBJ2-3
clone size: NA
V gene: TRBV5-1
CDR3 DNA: TGCGCCAGCAGCCAGACGACTAGGAATGGTTGGTATTTT
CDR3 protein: CASSQTTRNGWYF

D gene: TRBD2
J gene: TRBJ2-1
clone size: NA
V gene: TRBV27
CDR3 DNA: TGTGCCAGCAGTTTGACTAGCGGATACAATGAGCAGTTCTTC
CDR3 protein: CASSLTSGYNEQFF

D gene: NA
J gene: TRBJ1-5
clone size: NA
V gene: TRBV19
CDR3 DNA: TGTGCCAGTAAGTCGGCAGGGCGACGCAATCAGCCCCAGCATTTT
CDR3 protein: CASKSAGRRNQPQHF

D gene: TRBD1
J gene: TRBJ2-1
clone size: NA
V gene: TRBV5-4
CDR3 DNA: TGTGCCAGCAGCTTACAGGGGGCATCCTACAATGAGCAGTTCTTC
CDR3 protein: CASSLQGASYNEQFF

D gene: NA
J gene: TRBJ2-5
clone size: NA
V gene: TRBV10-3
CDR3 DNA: TGTGCCATCAGTTCAGGGGCCGGCGAGACCCAGTACTTC
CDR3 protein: CAISSGAGETQYF

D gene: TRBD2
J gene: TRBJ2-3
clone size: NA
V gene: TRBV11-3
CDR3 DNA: TGTGCCAGCACCTCGGGAGGTGTCCTGTATTTT
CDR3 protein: CASTSGGVLYF

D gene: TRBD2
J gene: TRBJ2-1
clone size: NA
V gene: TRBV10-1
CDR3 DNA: TGCGCCAGCAGCGTAGCGGGAGGGAATGAGCAGTTCTTC
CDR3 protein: CASSVAGGNEQFF

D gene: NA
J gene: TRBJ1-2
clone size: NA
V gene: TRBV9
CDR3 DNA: TGTGCCAGCACCCTCTCGGTGTCCTATGGCTACACCTTC
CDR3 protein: CASTLSVSYGYTF

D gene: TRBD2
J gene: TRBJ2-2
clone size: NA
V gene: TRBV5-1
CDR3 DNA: TGCGCCAGCAGCCCGACTAGCGGGTTTTCCGGGGAGCTGTTTTTT
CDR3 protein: CASSPTSGFSGELFF

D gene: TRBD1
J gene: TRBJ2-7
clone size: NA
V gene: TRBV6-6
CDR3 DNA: TGTGCCAGCACTTTGACAGGGGGCCTTTACGAGCAGTACTTC
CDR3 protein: CASTLTGGLYEQYF

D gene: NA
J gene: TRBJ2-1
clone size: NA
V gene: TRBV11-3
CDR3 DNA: TGTGCCAGCAGCTTAGGTACCGGGAGAACGTACAATGAGCAGTTCTTC
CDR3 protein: CASSLGTGRTYNEQFF

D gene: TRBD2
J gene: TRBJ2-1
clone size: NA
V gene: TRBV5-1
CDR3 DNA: TGCGCCAGCAGCCGACTAGCGAGCCTCTCCTACAATGAGCAGTTCTTC
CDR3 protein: CASSRLASLSYNEQFF

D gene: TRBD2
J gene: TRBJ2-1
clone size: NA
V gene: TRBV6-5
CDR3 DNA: TGTGCCAGCACCCCGACTAGCGGGGCCTCCAATGAGCAGCTCTTC
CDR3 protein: CASTPTSGASNEQLF

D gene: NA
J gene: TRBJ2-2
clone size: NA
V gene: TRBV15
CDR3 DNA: TGTGCCACCAGCCCCCCCGACAGATTGAACACCGGGGAGCTGTTTTTT
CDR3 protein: CATSPPDRLNTGELFF

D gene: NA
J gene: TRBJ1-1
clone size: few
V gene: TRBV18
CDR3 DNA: TGTGCCAGCTCACCCCTCCCCGGGGAGACTGAAGCTTTCTTT
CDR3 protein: CASSPLPGETEAFF